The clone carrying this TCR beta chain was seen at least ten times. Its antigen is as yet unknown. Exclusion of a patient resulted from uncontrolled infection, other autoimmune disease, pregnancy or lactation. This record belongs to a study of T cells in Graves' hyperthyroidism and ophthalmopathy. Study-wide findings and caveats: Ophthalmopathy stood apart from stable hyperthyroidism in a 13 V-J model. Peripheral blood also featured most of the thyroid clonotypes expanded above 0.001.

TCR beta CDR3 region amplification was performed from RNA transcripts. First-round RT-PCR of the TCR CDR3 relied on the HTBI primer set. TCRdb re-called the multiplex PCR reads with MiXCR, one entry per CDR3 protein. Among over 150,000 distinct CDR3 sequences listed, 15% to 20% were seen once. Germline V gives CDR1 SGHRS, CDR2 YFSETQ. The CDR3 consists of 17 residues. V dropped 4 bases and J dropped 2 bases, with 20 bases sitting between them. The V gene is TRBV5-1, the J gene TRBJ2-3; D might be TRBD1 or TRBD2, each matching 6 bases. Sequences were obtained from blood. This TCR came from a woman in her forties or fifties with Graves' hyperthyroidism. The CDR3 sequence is CASSTDPTGAITDTQYF. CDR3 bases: TGCGCCAGCAGCACCGACCCGACGGGGGCGATCACAGATACGCAGTATTTT.